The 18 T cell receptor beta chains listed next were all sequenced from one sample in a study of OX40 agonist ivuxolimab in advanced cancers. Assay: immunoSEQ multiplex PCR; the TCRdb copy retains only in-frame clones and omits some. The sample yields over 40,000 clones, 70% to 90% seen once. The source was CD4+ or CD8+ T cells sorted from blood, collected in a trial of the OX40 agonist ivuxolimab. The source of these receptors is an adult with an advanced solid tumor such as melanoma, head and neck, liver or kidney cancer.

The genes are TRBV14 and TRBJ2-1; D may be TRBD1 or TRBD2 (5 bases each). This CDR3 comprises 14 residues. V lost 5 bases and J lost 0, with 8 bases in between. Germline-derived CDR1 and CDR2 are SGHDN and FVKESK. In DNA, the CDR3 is TGTGCCAGCAGCTGGGGGTTCTCCTACAATGAGCAGTTCTTC. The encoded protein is CASSWGFSYNEQFF. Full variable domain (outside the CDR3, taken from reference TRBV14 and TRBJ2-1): EAGVTQFPSHSVIEKGQTVTLRCDPISGHDNLYWYRRVMGKEIKFLLHFVKESKQDESGMPNNRFLAERTGGTYSTLKVQPAELEDSGVYFCASSWGFSYNEQFFGPGTRLTVL.

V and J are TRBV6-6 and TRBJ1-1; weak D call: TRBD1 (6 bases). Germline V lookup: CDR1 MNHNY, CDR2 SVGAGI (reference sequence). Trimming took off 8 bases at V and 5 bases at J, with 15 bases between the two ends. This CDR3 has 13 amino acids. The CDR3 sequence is CASYRGGATEAFF. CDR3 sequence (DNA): TGTGCCAGCTATAGAGGGGGTGCAACTGAAGCTTTCTTT.

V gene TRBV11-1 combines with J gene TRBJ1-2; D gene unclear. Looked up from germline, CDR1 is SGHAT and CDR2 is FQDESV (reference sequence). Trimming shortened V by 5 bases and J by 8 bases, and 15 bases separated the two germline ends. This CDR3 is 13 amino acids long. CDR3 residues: CASSPDRHSGYTF. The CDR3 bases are TGTGCCAGCAGCCCCGACCGACACTCGGGCTACACCTTC.

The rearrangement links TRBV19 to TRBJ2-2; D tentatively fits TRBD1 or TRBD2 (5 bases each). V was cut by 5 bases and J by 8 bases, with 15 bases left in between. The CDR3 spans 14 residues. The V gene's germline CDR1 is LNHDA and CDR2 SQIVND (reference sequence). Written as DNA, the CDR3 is TGTGCCAGTAGTCCAGGGACCGAGCGAGGGGAGCTGTTTTTT. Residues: CASSPGTERGELFF.

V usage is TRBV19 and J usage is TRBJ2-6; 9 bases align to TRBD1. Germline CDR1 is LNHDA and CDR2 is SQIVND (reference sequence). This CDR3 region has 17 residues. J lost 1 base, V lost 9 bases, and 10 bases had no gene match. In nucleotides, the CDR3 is TGTGCCAGCCGCCGGGACAGGGACTTGTCTGGGGCCAACGTCCTGACTTTC. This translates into CASRRDRDLSGANVLTF. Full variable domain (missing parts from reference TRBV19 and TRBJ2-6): DGGITQSPKYLFRKEGQNVTLSCEQNLNHDAMYWYRQDPGQGLRLIYYSQIVNDFQKGDIAEGYSVSREKKESFPLTVTSAQKNPTAFYLCASRRDRDLSGANVLTFGAGSRLTVL.

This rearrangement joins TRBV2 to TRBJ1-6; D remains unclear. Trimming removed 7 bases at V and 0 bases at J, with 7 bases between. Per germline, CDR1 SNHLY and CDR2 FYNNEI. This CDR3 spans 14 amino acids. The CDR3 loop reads CASKGSSYNSPLHF. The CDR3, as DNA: TGTGCCAGCAAGGGAAGCTCCTATAATTCACCCCTCCACTTT.

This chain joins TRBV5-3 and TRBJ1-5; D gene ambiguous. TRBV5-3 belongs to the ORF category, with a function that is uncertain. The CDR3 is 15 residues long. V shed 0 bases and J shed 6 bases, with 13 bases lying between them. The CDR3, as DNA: TGTGCCAGAAGCTTGGATGGTCTGGGCGGTCAGCCCCAGCATTTT. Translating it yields CARSLDGLGGQPQHF.

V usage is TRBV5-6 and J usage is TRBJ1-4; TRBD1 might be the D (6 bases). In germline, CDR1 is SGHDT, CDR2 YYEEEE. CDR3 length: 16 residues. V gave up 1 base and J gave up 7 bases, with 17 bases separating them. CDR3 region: CASSLYDGGQVEKLFF. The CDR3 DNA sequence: TGTGCCAGCAGCTTGTATGATGGGGGGCAGGTTGAAAAACTGTTTTTT.

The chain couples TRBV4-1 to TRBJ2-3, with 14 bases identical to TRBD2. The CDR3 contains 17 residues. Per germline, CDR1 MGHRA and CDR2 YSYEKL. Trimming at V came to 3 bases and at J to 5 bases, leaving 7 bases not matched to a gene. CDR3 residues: CASSHPLGLAGGDTQYF. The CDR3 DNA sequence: TGCGCCAGCAGCCACCCCCTAGGACTAGCGGGAGGAGATACGCAGTATTTT.

The CDR3 is CAISDRGNPYNEQFF. As DNA, the CDR3 is TGTGCCATCAGTGACCGTGGGAACCCCTACAATGAGCAGTTCTTC. The chain recombines TRBV10-3 with TRBJ2-1; D ambiguous. Germline assignment: CDR1 ENHRY and CDR2 SYGVKD. The length of the CDR3 is 15 residues. V was shortened by 3 bases and J by 2 bases, with 11 bases between the two germline ends.

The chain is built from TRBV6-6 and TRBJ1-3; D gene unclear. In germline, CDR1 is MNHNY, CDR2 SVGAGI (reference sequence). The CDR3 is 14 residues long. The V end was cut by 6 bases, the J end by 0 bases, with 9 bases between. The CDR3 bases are TGTGCCAGCAGCACCGGGGACTCTGGAAACACCATATATTTT. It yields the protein CASSTGDSGNTIYF.

CDR3 bases: TGTGCCAGCAGCTTAACTCTGATGGATCAGCCCCAGCATTTT. Amino acid sequence: CASSLTLMDQPQHF. The gene calls are TRBV7-2 and TRBJ1-5; D is unclear. This CDR3 contains 14 residues. The V gene lost 2 bases and the J gene lost 5 bases, with 10 bases spanning the gap. Looked up from germline, CDR1 is SGHTA and CDR2 is FQGNSA. The complete variable domain, with remaining parts taken from reference TRBV7-2 and TRBJ1-5, reads GAGVSQSPSNKVTEKGKDVELRCDPISGHTALYWYRQSLGQGLEFLIYFQGNSAPDKSGLPSDRFSAERTGGSVSTLTIQRTQQEDSAVYLCASSLTLMDQPQHFGDGTRLSIL.

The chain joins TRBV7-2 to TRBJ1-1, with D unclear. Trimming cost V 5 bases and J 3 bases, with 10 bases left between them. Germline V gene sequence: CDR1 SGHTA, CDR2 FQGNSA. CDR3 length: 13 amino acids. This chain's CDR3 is CASSRRSDTEAFF. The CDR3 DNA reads TGTGCCAGCAGCCGGCGGAGTGACACTGAAGCTTTCTTT.

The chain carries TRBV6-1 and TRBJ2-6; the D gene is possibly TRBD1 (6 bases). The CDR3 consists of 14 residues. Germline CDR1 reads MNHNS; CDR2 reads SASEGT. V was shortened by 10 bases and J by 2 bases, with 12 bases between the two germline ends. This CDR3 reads CATAAGAGANVLTF. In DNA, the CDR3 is TGTGCCACCGCTGCAGGGGCTGGGGCCAACGTCCTGACTTTC.

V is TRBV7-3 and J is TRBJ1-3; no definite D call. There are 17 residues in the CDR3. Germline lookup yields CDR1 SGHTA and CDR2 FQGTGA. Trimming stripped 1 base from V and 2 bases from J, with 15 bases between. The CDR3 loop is CASSLMSPGTAGNTIYF. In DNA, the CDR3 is TGTGCCAGCAGCTTAATGAGCCCGGGTACGGCTGGAAACACCATATATTTT.

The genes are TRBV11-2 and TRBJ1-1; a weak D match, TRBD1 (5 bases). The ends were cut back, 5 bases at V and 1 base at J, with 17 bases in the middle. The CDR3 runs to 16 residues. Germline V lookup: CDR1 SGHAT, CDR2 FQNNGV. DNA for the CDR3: TGTGCCAGCAGCCTGGGGACTTCTCCACCGAACACTGAAGCTTTCTTT. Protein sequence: CASSLGTSPPNTEAFF. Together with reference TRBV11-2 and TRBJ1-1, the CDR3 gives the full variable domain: EAGVAQSPRYKIIEKRQSVAFWCNPISGHATLYWYQQILGQGPKLLIQFQNNGVVDDSQLPKDRFSAERLKGVDSTLKIQPAKLEDSAVYLCASSLGTSPPNTEAFFGQGTRLTVV.

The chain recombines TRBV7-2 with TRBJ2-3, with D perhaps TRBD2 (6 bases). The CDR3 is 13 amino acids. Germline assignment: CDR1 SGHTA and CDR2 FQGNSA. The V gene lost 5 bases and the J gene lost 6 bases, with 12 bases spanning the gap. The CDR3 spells CASSREYSDTQYF. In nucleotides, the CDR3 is TGTGCCAGCAGCCGGGAGTATTCTGATACGCAGTATTTT.

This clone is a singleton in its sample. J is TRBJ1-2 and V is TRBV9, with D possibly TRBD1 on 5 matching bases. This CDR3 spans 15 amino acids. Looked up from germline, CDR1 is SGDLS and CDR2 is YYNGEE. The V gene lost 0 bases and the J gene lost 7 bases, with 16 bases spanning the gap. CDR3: CASSVGPEGSGGYTF. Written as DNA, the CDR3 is TGTGCCAGCAGCGTAGGCCCAGAGGGGTCTGGTGGCTACACCTTC.